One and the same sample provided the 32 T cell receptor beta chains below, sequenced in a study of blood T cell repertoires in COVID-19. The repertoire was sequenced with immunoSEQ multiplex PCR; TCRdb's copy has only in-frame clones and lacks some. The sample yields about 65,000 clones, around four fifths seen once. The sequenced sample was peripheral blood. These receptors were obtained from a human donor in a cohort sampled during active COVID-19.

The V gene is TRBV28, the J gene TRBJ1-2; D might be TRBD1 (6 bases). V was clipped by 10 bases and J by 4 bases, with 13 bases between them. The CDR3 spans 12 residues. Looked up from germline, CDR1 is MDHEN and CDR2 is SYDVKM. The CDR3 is CATLGGPYGYTF. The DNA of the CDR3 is TGTGCCACCTTGGGGGGGCCCTATGGCTACACCTTC.

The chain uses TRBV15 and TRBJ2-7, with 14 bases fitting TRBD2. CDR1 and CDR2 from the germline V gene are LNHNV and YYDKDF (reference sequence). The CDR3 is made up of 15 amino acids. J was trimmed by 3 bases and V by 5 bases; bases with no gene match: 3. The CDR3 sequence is CATSWGTSGGYEQYF. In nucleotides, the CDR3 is TGTGCCACCAGCTGGGGGACTAGCGGGGGCTACGAGCAGTACTTC.

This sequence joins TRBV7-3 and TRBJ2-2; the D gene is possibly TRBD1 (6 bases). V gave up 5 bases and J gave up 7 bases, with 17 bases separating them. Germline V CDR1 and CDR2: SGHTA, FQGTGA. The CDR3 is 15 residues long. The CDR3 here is CASSPSWGRVGELFF. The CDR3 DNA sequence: TGTGCCAGCAGCCCCTCGTGGGGGCGGGTCGGGGAGCTGTTTTTT.

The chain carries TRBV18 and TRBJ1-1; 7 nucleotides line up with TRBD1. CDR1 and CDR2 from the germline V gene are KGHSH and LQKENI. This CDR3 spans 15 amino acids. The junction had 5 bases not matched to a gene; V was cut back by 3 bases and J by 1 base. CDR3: CASSPRQGGNTEAFF. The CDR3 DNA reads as TGTGCCAGCTCACCCAGACAGGGTGGGAACACTGAAGCTTTCTTT.

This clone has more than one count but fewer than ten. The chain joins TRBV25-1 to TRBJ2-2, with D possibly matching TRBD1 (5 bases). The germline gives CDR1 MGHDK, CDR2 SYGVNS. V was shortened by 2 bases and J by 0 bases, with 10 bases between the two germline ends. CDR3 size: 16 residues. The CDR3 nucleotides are TGTGCCAGCAGTGAAGGAGACAGAGCGAACACCGGGGAGCTGTTTTTT. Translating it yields CASSEGDRANTGELFF.

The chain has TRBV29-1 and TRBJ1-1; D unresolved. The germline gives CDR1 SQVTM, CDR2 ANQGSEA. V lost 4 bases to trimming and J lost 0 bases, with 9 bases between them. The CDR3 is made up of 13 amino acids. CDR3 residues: CSVGSLMNTEAFF. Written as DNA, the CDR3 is TGCAGCGTTGGTAGCCTCATGAACACTGAAGCTTTCTTT.

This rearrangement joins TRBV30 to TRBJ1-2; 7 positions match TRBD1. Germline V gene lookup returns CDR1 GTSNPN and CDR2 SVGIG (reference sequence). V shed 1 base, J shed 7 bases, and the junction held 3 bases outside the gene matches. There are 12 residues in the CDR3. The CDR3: CAWSAGGPGYTF. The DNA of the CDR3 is TGTGCCTGGAGTGCAGGGGGGCCTGGCTACACCTTC. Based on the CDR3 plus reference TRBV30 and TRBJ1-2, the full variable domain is SQTIHQWPATLVQPVGSPLSLECTVEGTSNPNLYWYRQAAGRGLQLLFYSVGIGQISSEVPQNLSASRPQDRQFILSSKKLLLSDSGFYLCAWSAGGPGYTFGSGTRLTVV.

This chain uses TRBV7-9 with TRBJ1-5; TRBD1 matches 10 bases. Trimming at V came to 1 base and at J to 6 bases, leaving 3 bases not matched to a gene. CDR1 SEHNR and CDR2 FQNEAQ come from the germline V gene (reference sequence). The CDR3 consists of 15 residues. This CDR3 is CASSLVGQGLQPQHF. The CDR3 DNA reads TGTGCCAGCAGCTTAGTGGGACAGGGGCTTCAGCCCCAGCATTTT.

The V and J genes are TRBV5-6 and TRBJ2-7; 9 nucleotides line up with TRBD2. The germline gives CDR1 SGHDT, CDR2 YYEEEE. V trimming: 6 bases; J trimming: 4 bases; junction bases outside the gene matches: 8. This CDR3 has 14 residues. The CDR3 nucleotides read TGTGCCAGCACCCGAGCGGGGGGACGATACGAGCAGTACTTC. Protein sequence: CASTRAGGRYEQYF.

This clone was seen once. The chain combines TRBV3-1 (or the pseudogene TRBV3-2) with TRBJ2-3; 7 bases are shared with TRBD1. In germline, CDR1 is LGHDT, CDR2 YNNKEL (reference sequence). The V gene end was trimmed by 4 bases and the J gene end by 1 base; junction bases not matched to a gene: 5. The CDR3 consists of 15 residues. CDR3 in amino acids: CASSPTGWRTDTQYF. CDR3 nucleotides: TGTGCCAGCAGCCCGACAGGGTGGCGCACAGATACGCAGTATTTT.

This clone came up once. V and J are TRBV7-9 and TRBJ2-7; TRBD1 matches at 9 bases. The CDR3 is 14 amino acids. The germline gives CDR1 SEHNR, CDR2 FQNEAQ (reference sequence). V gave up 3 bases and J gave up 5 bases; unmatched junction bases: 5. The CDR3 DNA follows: TGTGCCAGCAGCTTCGGTGGGACAGGGAACGAGCAGTACTTC. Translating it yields CASSFGGTGNEQYF.

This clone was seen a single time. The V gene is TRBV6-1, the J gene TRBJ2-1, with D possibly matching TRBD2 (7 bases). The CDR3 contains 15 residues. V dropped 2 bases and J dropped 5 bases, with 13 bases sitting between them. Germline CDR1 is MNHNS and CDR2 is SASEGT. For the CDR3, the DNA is TGTGCCAGCAGTGAAAGTGGGGGGGCAAACAATGAGCAGTTCTTC. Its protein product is CASSESGGANNEQFF.

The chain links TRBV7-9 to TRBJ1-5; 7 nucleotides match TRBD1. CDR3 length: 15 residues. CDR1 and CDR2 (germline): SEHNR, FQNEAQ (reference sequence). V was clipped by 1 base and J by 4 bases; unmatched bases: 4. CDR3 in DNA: TGTGCCAGCAGCTTAGAGGGGGCGCGGAATCAGCCCCAGCATTTT. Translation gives CASSLEGARNQPQHF.

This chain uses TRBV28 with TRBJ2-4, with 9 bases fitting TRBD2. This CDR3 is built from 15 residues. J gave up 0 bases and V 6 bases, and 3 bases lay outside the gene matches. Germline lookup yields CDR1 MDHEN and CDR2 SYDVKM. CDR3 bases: TGTGCCAGCAGCCGACTAGCGGTAGCCAAAAACATTCAGTACTTC. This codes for CASSRLAVAKNIQYF.

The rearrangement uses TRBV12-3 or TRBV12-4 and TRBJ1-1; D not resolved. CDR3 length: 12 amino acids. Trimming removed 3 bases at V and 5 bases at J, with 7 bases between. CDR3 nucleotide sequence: TGTGCCAGCAGTTTCCATAGAACTGAAGCTTTCTTT. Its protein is CASSFHRTEAFF.

CDR3 sequence: CASSPGRGQGYEQYF. The CDR3 DNA sequence: TGTGCCAGTAGCCCGGGTAGGGGACAGGGGTACGAGCAGTACTTC. The V and J genes are TRBV19 and TRBJ2-7, with 10 bases aligning to TRBD1. Germline assignment: CDR1 LNHDA and CDR2 SQIVND (reference sequence). V gave up 6 bases and J gave up 4 bases; unmatched junction bases: 9. The CDR3 totals 15 residues.

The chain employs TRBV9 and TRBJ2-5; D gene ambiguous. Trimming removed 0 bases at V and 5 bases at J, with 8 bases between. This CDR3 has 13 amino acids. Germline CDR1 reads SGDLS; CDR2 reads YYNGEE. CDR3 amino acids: CASSVEPRETQYF. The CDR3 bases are TGTGCCAGCAGCGTAGAACCGAGGGAGACCCAGTACTTC.

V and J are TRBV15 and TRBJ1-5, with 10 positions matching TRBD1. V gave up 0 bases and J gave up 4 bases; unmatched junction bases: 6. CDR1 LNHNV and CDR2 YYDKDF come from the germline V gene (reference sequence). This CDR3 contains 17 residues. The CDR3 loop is CATSRDIRQGANQPQHF. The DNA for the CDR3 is TGTGCCACCAGCAGAGATATCCGACAGGGGGCTAATCAGCCCCAGCATTTT.

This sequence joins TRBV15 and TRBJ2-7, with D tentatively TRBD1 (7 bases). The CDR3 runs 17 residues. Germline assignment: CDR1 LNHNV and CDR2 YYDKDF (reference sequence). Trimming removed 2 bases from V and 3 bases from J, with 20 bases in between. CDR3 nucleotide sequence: TGTGCCACCAGCAGATTTGGCAGGGGGGCGGGGCGCTACGAGCAGTACTTC. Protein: CATSRFGRGAGRYEQYF.

CDR3 DNA: TGTGCCAGCAGCTTGGCGGGGCTAGCGGGGAGGAGCTCCTACGAGCAGTACTTC. Its translation is CASSLAGLAGRSSYEQYF. The chain employs TRBV5-5 and TRBJ2-7; 9 positions agree with TRBD2. In germline, CDR1 is SGHKS, CDR2 YYEKEE (reference sequence). This CDR3 has 18 amino acids. V was pared by 0 bases and J by 0 bases, with 10 bases of the junction left unmatched.

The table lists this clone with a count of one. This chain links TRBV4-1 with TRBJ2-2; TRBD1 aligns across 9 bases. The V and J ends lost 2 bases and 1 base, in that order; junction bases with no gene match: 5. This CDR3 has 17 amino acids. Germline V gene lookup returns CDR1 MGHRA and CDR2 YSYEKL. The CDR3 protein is CASSQPTGGRNTGELFF. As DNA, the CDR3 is TGCGCCAGCAGCCAACCAACAGGGGGCAGGAACACCGGGGAGCTGTTTTTT.

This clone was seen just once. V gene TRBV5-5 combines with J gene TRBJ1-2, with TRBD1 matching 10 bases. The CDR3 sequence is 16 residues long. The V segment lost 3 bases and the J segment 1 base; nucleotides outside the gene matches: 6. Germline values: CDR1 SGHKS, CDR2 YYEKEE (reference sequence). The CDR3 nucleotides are TGTGCCAGCAGCTCACAGCGGACAGGGGGTAACTATGGCTACACCTTC. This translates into CASSSQRTGGNYGYTF.

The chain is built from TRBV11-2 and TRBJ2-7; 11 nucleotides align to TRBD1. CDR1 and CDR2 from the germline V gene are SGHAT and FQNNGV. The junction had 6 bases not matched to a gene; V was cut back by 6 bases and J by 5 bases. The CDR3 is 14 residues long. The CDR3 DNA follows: TGTGCCAGCAGTTTGGACAGGGGGCACCACGAGCAGTACTTC. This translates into CASSLDRGHHEQYF.

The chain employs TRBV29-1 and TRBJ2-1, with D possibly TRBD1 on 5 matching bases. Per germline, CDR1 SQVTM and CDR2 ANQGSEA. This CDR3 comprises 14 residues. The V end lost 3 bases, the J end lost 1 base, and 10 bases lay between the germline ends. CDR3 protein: CSVDRDWSYNEQFF. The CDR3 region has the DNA TGCAGCGTTGACAGGGATTGGTCCTACAATGAGCAGTTCTTC.

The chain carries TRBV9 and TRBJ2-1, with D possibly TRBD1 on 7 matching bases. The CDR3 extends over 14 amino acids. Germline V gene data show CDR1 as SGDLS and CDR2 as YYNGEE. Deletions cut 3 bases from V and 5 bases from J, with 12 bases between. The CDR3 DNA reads TGTGCCAGCAGCGAGGGGGGACAGAACAATGAGCAGTTCTTC. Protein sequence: CASSEGGQNNEQFF. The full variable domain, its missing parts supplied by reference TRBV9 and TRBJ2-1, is DSGVTQTPKHLITATGQRVTLRCSPRSGDLSVYWYQQSLDQGLQFLIQYYNGEERAKGNILERFSAQQFPDLHSELNLSSLELGDSALYFCASSEGGQNNEQFFGPGTRLTVL.

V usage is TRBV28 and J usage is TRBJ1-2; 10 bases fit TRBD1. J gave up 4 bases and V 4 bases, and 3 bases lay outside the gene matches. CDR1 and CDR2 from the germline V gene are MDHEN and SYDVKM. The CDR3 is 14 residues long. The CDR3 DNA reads TGTGCCAGCAGTTGGCGGACAGGGGGCTATGGCTACACCTTC. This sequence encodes CASSWRTGGYGYTF.

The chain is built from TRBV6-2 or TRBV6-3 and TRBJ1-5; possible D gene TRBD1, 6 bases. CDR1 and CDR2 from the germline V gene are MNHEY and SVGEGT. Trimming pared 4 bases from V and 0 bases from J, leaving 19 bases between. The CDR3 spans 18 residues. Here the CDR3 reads CASSSRESGANSNQPQHF. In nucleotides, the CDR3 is TGTGCCAGCAGTTCCAGGGAATCAGGGGCTAATAGCAATCAGCCCCAGCATTTT.

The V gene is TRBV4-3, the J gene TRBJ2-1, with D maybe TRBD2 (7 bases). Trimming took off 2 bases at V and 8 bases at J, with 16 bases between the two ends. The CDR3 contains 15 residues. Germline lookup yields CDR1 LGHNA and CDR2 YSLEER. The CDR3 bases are TGCGCCAGCAGCCAAAGAGGTGGGGGGGCGGATGAGCAGTTCTTC. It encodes CASSQRGGGADEQFF.

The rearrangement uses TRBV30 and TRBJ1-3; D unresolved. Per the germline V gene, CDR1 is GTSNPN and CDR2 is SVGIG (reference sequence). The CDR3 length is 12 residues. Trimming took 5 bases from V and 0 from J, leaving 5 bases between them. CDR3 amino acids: CAWDNSGNTIYF. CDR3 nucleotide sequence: TGTGCCTGGGACAACTCTGGAAACACCATATATTTT.

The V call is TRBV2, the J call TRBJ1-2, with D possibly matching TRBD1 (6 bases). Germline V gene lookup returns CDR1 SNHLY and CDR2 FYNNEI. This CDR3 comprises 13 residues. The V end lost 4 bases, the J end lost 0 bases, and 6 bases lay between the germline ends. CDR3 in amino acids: CASSGTANYGYTF. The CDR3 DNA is TGTGCCAGCAGTGGGACAGCTAACTATGGCTACACCTTC.

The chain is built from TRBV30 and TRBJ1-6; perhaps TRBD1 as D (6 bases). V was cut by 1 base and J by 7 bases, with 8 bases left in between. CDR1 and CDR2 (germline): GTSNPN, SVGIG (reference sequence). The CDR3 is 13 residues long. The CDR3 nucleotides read TGTGCCTGGAGTGCTGACAGGAATTCACCCCTCCACTTT. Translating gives CAWSADRNSPLHF.

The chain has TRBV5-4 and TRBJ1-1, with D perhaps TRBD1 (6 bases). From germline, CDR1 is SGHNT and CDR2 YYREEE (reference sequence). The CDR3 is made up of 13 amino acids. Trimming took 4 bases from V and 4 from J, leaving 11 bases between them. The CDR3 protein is CASSLTGSTEAFF. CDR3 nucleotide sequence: TGTGCCAGCAGCCTTACAGGGTCCACTGAAGCTTTCTTT.